The rows below give T cell receptor beta chains drawn from one sample of a study of T-cell memory formation after mild COVID-19. TCRdb re-derived calls from the 5' RACE reads in MiXCR, one entry per CDR3 protein. The sample has around 130,000 distinct CDR3 sequences, 15% to 20% seen once. Material for sequencing was PBMCs or a T cell subset sorted from them (not recorded which). The receptors derive from a man younger than 35 who had mild COVID-19 (a few samples of this study predate the infection). Cell type and time point are not known. Each CDR3 is given with its conserved first and last residue. Fields, in order: V gene, J gene, clone size, D gene, CDR3 protein, CDR3 DNA. A D gene is named only where the DNA matches it firmly. Expanded clones get a size class; other rows say once, few or many, or leave the size out.

v_call: TRBV7-6
j_call: TRBJ2-1
clone_size: NA
d_call: NA
cdr3_aa: CASSLNFNEQFF
cdr3_nt: TGTGCCAGCAGCTTGAACTTCAATGAGCAGTTCTTC

v_call: TRBV30
j_call: TRBJ2-1
clone_size: few
d_call: NA
cdr3_aa: CAWSDWQGLNEQFF
cdr3_nt: TGTGCCTGGAGTGATTGGCAGGGACTGAATGAGCAGTTCTTC

v_call: TRBV20-1
j_call: TRBJ1-6
clone_size: NA
d_call: NA
cdr3_aa: CSARDPAGSSPLHF
cdr3_nt: TGCAGTGCTAGAGATCCGGCAGGATCCTCACCCCTCCACTTT

v_call: TRBV7-6
j_call: TRBJ1-3
clone_size: once
d_call: NA
cdr3_aa: CASSSRTTTSGNTIYF
cdr3_nt: TGTGCCAGCAGCTCTAGGACAACCACCTCTGGAAACACCATATATTTT

v_call: TRBV13
j_call: TRBJ2-7
clone_size: NA
d_call: NA
cdr3_aa: CASSLAAEQYF
cdr3_nt: TGTGCCAGCAGCTTAGCTGCCGAGCAGTACTTC

v_call: TRBV7-2
j_call: TRBJ2-3
clone_size: few
d_call: NA
cdr3_aa: CASRALARPADTQYF
cdr3_nt: TGTGCCAGCAGAGCACTAGCCCGCCCGGCGGATACGCAGTATTTT

v_call: TRBV7-6
j_call: TRBJ2-4
clone_size: few
d_call: TRBD1
cdr3_aa: CASSRRQGGAKNIQYF
cdr3_nt: TGTGCCAGCAGCCGTAGACAGGGGGGAGCCAAAAACATTCAGTACTTC

v_call: TRBV20-1
j_call: TRBJ2-3
clone_size: many
d_call: NA
cdr3_aa: CSARDAVGADTQYF
cdr3_nt: TGCAGTGCTAGAGATGCAGTGGGGGCAGATACGCAGTATTTT

v_call: TRBV6-2/TRBV6-3
j_call: TRBJ2-1
clone_size: NA
d_call: NA
cdr3_aa: CASSYRSGDAEQFF
cdr3_nt: TGTGCCAGCAGTTACAGGTCGGGGGACGCTGAGCAGTTCTTC

v_call: TRBV6-2/TRBV6-3
j_call: TRBJ2-3
clone_size: NA
d_call: TRBD1
cdr3_aa: CASSPGTGGEGDTQYF
cdr3_nt: TGTGCCAGCAGTCCCGGGACAGGGGGCGAGGGAGATACGCAGTATTTT

v_call: TRBV7-9
j_call: TRBJ2-5
clone_size: few
d_call: NA
cdr3_aa: CASSKVSGQETQYF
cdr3_nt: TGTGCCAGCAGTAAGGTTAGCGGACAAGAGACCCAGTACTTC

v_call: TRBV12-3/TRBV12-4
j_call: TRBJ2-1
clone_size: few
d_call: TRBD2
cdr3_aa: CASSQRGGVGEQFF
cdr3_nt: TGTGCCAGCAGTCAACGGGGGGGCGTTGGTGAGCAGTTCTTC

v_call: TRBV2
j_call: TRBJ1-2
clone_size: NA
d_call: NA
cdr3_aa: CATTDVGRGYTF
cdr3_nt: TGTGCCACTACGGACGTCGGTCGTGGCTACACCTTC

v_call: TRBV9
j_call: TRBJ1-1
clone_size: few
d_call: NA
cdr3_aa: CASSAGKPYEAFF
cdr3_nt: TGTGCCAGCAGCGCTGGTAAACCGTATGAAGCTTTCTTT

v_call: TRBV20-1
j_call: TRBJ2-3
clone_size: few
d_call: TRBD2
cdr3_aa: CSPREGLTDTQYF
cdr3_nt: TGCAGCCCCCGGGAGGGGCTGACAGATACGCAGTATTTT

v_call: TRBV20-1
j_call: TRBJ1-1
clone_size: few
d_call: NA
cdr3_aa: CSARSGANTEAFF
cdr3_nt: TGCAGTGCTAGGTCAGGGGCGAACACTGAAGCTTTCTTT